These T cell receptor beta chains were read from a single sample in a study of cytomegalovirus exposure and HLA in healthy donors. Assay: immunoSEQ multiplex PCR; the TCRdb copy retains only in-frame clones and omits some. This table has 200,000 to 300,000 clones, less than 90% appearing once. Source material: PBMCs. These receptors were taken from a man aged 18 to 29 in good health and CMV-seropositive. Each CDR3 is given with its conserved first and last residue.

CDR3aa	v_gene	j_gene
CASSQGQGYEQYF	TRBV18	TRBJ2-7
CASSLQGATEAFF	TRBV27	TRBJ1-1
CASSQQGPGTEAFF	TRBV4-1	TRBJ1-1
CASSLGQGPNQPQHF	TRBV28	TRBJ1-5
CASSLEQGANTEAFF	TRBV5-4	TRBJ1-1
CASTLQGTGELFF	TRBV2	TRBJ2-2
CASSLEFGVEGYTF	TRBV7-6	TRBJ1-2
CASSWGPYDTQYF	TRBV6-1	TRBJ2-3
CARYFDGRTYEQYF	TRBV5-6	TRBJ2-7
CASRVTRLYEQYF	TRBV25-1	TRBJ2-7
CASSFAGSIGADTQYF	TRBV7-9	TRBJ2-3
CASSLQQGFNNEQYF	TRBV7-9	TRBJ2-7
CASNWGSSGNTIYF	TRBV28	TRBJ1-3
CASSVGSSSGNTIYF	TRBV9	TRBJ1-3
CASSSPPNYGYTF	TRBV5-1	TRBJ1-2
CSVETGEADIQYF	TRBV29-1	TRBJ2-4
CASSPDRGYEQYF	TRBV6-5	TRBJ2-7
CASGLALSGSTDTQYF	TRBV12-5	TRBJ2-3
CASSIPGQPQHF	TRBV19	TRBJ1-5
CASTLTGPIGRFYGYTF	TRBV27	TRBJ1-2
CASSPWVAGEYNEQFF	TRBV27	TRBJ2-1
CASSFQGGNTEAFF	TRBV7-2	TRBJ1-1
CASRGAERSYNEQFF	TRBV2	TRBJ2-1
CASSYSRGRGYGYTF	TRBV6-6	TRBJ1-2
CAISEGLTARSYEQYF	TRBV10-3	TRBJ2-7
CASSNFQETQYF	TRBV5-1	TRBJ2-5
CASSLVGTPDTQYF	TRBV5-8	TRBJ2-3
CASSALPSGADTDTQYF	TRBV7-3	TRBJ2-3
CASSLAGGRSYNEQFF	TRBV18	TRBJ2-1
CASSHPGQVNTGELFF	TRBV14	TRBJ2-2
CASSAPRTGPF	TRBV10-1	TRBJ2-7
CASSPQPGTSGVETQYF	TRBV27	TRBJ2-5
CASSLAPGRDQPQHF	TRBV7-2	TRBJ1-5
CASSLTGTDQETQYF	TRBV5-1	TRBJ2-5
CASSRGNGLWHF	TRBV10-2	TRBJ1-5
CASSQGQGEYNEQFF	TRBV4-1	TRBJ2-1
CASSESGWTLYEQYF	TRBV6-1	TRBJ2-7
CASSLGATGNYGYTF	TRBV28	TRBJ1-2